This T cell receptor beta chain was identified during a study of regulatory T cells in long-lasting Graves disease. Study-level results: TRBV28 was favored in persistent disease, as were TRBJ1-2 and TRBJ2-5.

The authors built TCR beta libraries using iRepertoire HTBI primers and Arm-PCR of CDR3 regions. MiXCR, run by TCRdb on the multiplex PCR reads, gives a single entry per CDR3 protein. The sample has hundreds of thousands of distinct CDR3 sequences; roughly 15% are singletons. This clonotype has more than one count but fewer than ten. Antigen specificity is unknown. Time point denoted: newly diagnosed GD, antithyroid drugs for less than 3 months. The TCR library was prepared using RNA isolated from PBMCs. CDR3 length: 16 amino acids. Germline CDR1 and CDR2: SGHTA and FQGTGA. V lost 0 bases and J 2 bases, leaving 13 bases between the germline ends. These sequences were also reported in another study, on T cells in Graves' hyperthyroidism and ophthalmopathy. That report adds: It was uncontrolled infection, other autoimmune disease, pregnancy or lactation that excluded patients.

The chain combines TRBV7-3 with TRBJ2-5; tentative D call: TRBD2 (6 bases). The material sequenced was peripheral blood mononuclear cells (PBMCs), taken at new diagnosis, from a patient treated with antithyroid drugs. The sequence was collected from a woman aged 25 to 45 with Graves disease. CDR3 residues: CASSLTGGVGQETQYF. The CDR3 nucleotides read TGTGCCAGCAGCTTAACGGGGGGAGTTGGACAAGAGACCCAGTACTTC.